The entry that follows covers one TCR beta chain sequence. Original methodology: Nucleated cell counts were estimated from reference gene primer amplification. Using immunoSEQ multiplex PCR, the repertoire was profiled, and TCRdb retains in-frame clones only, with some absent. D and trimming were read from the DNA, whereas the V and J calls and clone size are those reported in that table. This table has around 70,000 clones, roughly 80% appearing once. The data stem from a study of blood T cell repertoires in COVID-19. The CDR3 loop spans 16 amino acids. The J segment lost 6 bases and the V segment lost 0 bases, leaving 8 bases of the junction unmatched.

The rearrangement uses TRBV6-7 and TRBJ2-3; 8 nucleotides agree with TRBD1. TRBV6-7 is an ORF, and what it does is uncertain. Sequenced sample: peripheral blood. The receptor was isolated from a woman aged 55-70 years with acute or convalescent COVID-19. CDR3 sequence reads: CASSYSISRGRDTQYF. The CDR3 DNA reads TGTGCCAGCAGTTACTCGATTTCCAGGGGGCGGGATACGCAGTATTTT.